The 29 T cell receptor beta chains presented below share a single source sample, sequenced in a study of cytomegalovirus exposure and HLA in healthy donors. PCR was performed using 60 Vbeta and 13 Jbeta primers. Using immunoSEQ multiplex PCR, the repertoire was profiled, and TCRdb retains in-frame clones only, with some absent. The sample carries some 120,000 clones, just under 80% recorded once. The specimen sequenced was PBMCs. These receptors came from a young man in good health and CMV-seronegative.

There are a few counts of this clone. This chain links TRBV6-5 with TRBJ2-5; 7 nucleotides match TRBD1. V dropped 5 bases and J dropped 1; count of bases not matched to a gene: 4. Per the germline V gene, CDR1 is MNHEY and CDR2 is SVGAGI. This CDR3 contains 14 residues. The CDR3 protein is CASSPWDSQETQYF. CDR3 DNA sequence: TGTGCCAGCAGTCCATGGGACAGCCAAGAGACCCAGTACTTC.

The chain recombines TRBV7-2 with TRBJ2-3; D remains unclear. The CDR3 sequence is 15 residues long. V lost 0 bases and J 4 bases, leaving 11 bases between the germline ends. The germline V gene has CDR1 SGHTA and CDR2 FQGNSA. The CDR3 reads CASSLAGSNADTQYF. The CDR3, as DNA: TGTGCCAGCAGCTTAGCCGGGTCAAACGCAGATACGCAGTATTTT.

V and J are TRBV18 and TRBJ1-1; the D gene is possibly TRBD1 (5 bases). CDR1 KGHSH and CDR2 LQKENI come from the germline V gene. V lost 3 bases, J lost 0 bases, and 5 bases lay in between. There are 13 residues in the CDR3. Written as DNA, the CDR3 is TGTGCCAGCTCACCGGACATGAACACTGAAGCTTTCTTT. Translated, it gives CASSPDMNTEAFF.

V and J are TRBV27 and TRBJ2-3; 7 bases map to TRBD1. Germline CDR1 reads MNHEY; CDR2 reads SMNVEV (reference sequence). The CDR3 spans 14 residues. The junction had 4 bases not matched to a gene; V was cut back by 3 bases and J by 4 bases. The CDR3 DNA follows: TGTGCCAGCAGTTTCTCTACAGGGGCAGATACGCAGTATTTT. This translates into CASSFSTGADTQYF.

J is TRBJ2-1 and V is TRBV4-3, with 10 bases identical to TRBD2. V was pared by 4 bases and J by 3 bases, with 6 bases of the junction left unmatched. The CDR3 spans 16 residues. CDR1 is LGHNA, CDR2 YSLEER, per germline. CDR3 DNA sequence: TGCGCCAGCAGCCGCACAGCGGGAGGGATCTACAATGAGCAGTTCTTC. The encoded protein is CASSRTAGGIYNEQFF.

The V call is TRBV10-3, the J call TRBJ1-2; 7 nucleotides line up with TRBD1. Per the germline V gene, CDR1 is ENHRY and CDR2 is SYGVKD. The CDR3 contains 15 residues. The V segment lost 3 bases and the J segment 0 bases; nucleotides outside the gene matches: 4. The CDR3 bases are TGTGCCATCAGTGAAAAGGGACAGACTAACTATGGCTACACCTTC. The encoded protein is CAISEKGQTNYGYTF.

The chain uses TRBV7-2 and TRBJ1-1; the D is unclear. Germline loops: CDR1 SGHTA, CDR2 FQGNSA. The CDR3 runs 14 residues. The V end lost 1 base, the J end lost 4 bases, and 10 bases lay between the germline ends. CDR3 residues: CASSLVSDSTEAFF. As DNA, the CDR3 is TGTGCCAGCAGCTTAGTCTCAGATTCCACTGAAGCTTTCTTT.

This sequence joins TRBV7-9 and TRBJ1-2, with 8 bases that match TRBD1. Germline V gene sequence: CDR1 SEHNR, CDR2 FQNEAQ (reference sequence). The CDR3 totals 14 residues. The V gene end was trimmed by 5 bases and the J gene end by 7 bases; junction bases not matched to a gene: 9. In nucleotides, the CDR3 is TGTGCCAGCAGCCCAGGGACAGGACAGTCTGGCTACACCTTC. It yields the protein CASSPGTGQSGYTF. Looking up the rest from reference TRBV7-9 and TRBJ1-2 gives the full variable domain: DTGVSQNPRHKITKRGQNVTFRCDPISEHNRLYWYRQTLGQGPEFLTYFQNEAQLEKSRLLSDRFSAERPKGSFSTLEIQRTEQGDSAMYLCASSPGTGQSGYTFGSGTRLTVV.

This clone has just one count. V gene TRBV25-1 combines with J gene TRBJ2-7; 8 bases agree with TRBD1. The length of the CDR3 is 14 residues. V trimming: 5 bases; J trimming: 0 bases; junction bases outside the gene matches: 3. The V gene's germline CDR1 is MGHDK and CDR2 SYGVNS. The CDR3 loop is CASSRTGGSYEQYF. CDR3 in DNA: TGTGCCAGCAGTAGAACAGGGGGCTCCTACGAGCAGTACTTC.

V and J are TRBV5-1 and TRBJ2-1; 10 bases line up with TRBD2. The germline gives CDR1 SGHRS, CDR2 YFSETQ. The trim removed 4 bases at V and 7 bases at J, leaving 11 bases unmatched. There are 16 residues in the CDR3. The CDR3 loop reads CASSPPTSGVGNEQFF. The CDR3 DNA reads as TGCGCCAGCAGCCCCCCAACTAGCGGGGTTGGGAATGAGCAGTTCTTC.

There are a few counts of this clone. The chain is built from TRBV27 and TRBJ1-2; 7 bases align to TRBD1. CDR1 and CDR2 (germline): MNHEY, SMNVEV (reference sequence). The CDR3 sequence is 15 residues long. V was pared by 2 bases and J by 5 bases, with 8 bases of the junction left unmatched. This CDR3 reads CASSLATGNWYGYTF. DNA for the CDR3: TGTGCCAGCAGTTTAGCGACAGGGAATTGGTATGGCTACACCTTC.

The rearrangement links TRBV7-2 to TRBJ2-1; D perhaps matches TRBD2 (6 bases). Deletions cut 6 bases from V and 0 bases from J, with 9 bases between. The germline gives CDR1 SGHTA, CDR2 FQGNSA. CDR3 size: 14 residues. For the CDR3, the DNA is TGTGCCAGCAGGGCGGGAAGCTCCTACAATGAGCAGTTCTTC. Its translation is CASRAGSSYNEQFF.

The J gene is TRBJ2-1, the V gene TRBV15, with 10 bases identical to TRBD2. The V gene end was trimmed by 8 bases and the J gene end by 12 bases; junction bases not matched to a gene: 13. Germline-derived CDR1 and CDR2 are LNHNV and YYDKDF (reference sequence). This CDR3 comprises 14 residues. CDR3: CATAMASGSGGQFF. The CDR3 nucleotides read TGTGCCACCGCCATGGCTAGCGGGAGCGGCGGGCAGTTCTTC.

V gene TRBV5-1 combines with J gene TRBJ2-7, with 7 positions matching TRBD1. The CDR3 has 13 residues. Germline assignment: CDR1 SGHRS and CDR2 YFSETQ. J lost 3 bases, V lost 4 bases, and 4 bases had no gene match. CDR3 protein: CASSPRQGYEQYF. For the CDR3, the DNA is TGCGCCAGCAGCCCGCGACAGGGCTACGAGCAGTACTTC.

In the case of this clone: Sequence at one end of the junction differs from germline and may be a read error. The chain uses TRBV7-7 and TRBJ2-7, with 10 positions matching TRBD2. CDR1 and CDR2 (germline): SSHAT, FNYEAQ (reference sequence). CDR3 length equals 15 residues. In DNA form, the CDR3 reads TGTGCTAGCAGCTTATCAGCGGGAGGGTCCTACGAGCAGTACTTC. Translating gives CASSLSAGGSYEQYF.

The V call is TRBV5-1, the J call TRBJ1-5, with TRBD1 matching 10 bases. Germline V CDR1 and CDR2: SGHRS, YFSETQ. Trimming at V came to 0 bases and at J to 0 bases, leaving 3 bases not matched to a gene. This CDR3 has 17 amino acids. CDR3 coding DNA: TGCGCCAGCAGCTTGGGGACAGGGGGTGATAGCAATCAGCCCCAGCATTTT. Translated: CASSLGTGGDSNQPQHF. Drawing the rest from reference TRBV5-1 and TRBJ1-5, the complete variable domain is KAGVTQTPRYLIKTRGQQVTLSCSPISGHRSVSWYQQTPGQGLQFLFEYFSETQRNKGNFPGRFSGRQFSNSRSEMNVSTLELGDSALYLCASSLGTGGDSNQPQHFGDGTRLSIL.

The chain is built from TRBV27 and TRBJ1-4; D possibly corresponds to TRBD1 (5 bases). CDR3 length: 14 residues. Between the trimmed V and J ends, which lost 5 bases and 5 bases, there was a span of 12 bases. Germline lookup yields CDR1 MNHEY and CDR2 SMNVEV (reference sequence). The CDR3 loop reads CASSPGKANEKLFF. The CDR3 region has the DNA TGTGCCAGCAGTCCAGGGAAAGCGAATGAAAAACTGTTTTTT. The variable domain in full, with the rest retrieved from reference TRBV27 and TRBJ1-4, is EAQVTQNPRYLITVTGKKLTVTCSQNMNHEYMSWYRQDPGLGLRQIYYSMNVEVTDKGDVPEGYKVSRKEKRNFPLILESPSPNQTSLYFCASSPGKANEKLFFGSGTQLSVL.

The V and J genes are TRBV19 and TRBJ2-7; TRBD2 is a possible D gene (5 bases). CDR3 length: 16 amino acids. Trimming cost V 2 bases and J 1 base, with 15 bases left between them. Germline CDR1 is LNHDA and CDR2 is SQIVND (reference sequence). In DNA form, the CDR3 reads TGTGCCAGTAGTATAACCGGGCCGCCGGGATCCTACGAGCAGTACTTC. Protein: CASSITGPPGSYEQYF.

This chain connects TRBV11-3 to TRBJ2-1; TRBD1 matches 8 bases. Trimming cost V 2 bases and J 3 bases; bases outside gene matches: 0. CDR3 length: 14 residues. The germline CDR1 and CDR2 sequences are SGHNT and YENEEA. The CDR3 sequence is CASSLTGGYNEQFF. For the CDR3, the DNA is TGTGCCAGCAGCTTAACAGGGGGCTACAATGAGCAGTTCTTC.

The chain couples TRBV7-2 to TRBJ2-1, with TRBD1 as a possible D gene (5 bases). In germline, CDR1 is SGHTA, CDR2 FQGNSA. This CDR3 has 15 residues. Trimming stripped 1 base from V and 6 bases from J, with 13 bases between. The CDR3 DNA sequence: TGTGCCAGCAGCTTAGTGGGGTGGCAGGGCAATGAGCAGTTCTTC. Its translation is CASSLVGWQGNEQFF. Together with reference TRBV7-2 and TRBJ2-1, the CDR3 gives the full variable domain: GAGVSQSPSNKVTEKGKDVELRCDPISGHTALYWYRQSLGQGLEFLIYFQGNSAPDKSGLPSDRFSAERTGGSVSTLTIQRTQQEDSAVYLCASSLVGWQGNEQFFGPGTRLTVL.

The gene calls are TRBV29-1 and TRBJ2-7; no clear D gene. Per the germline V gene, CDR1 is SQVTM and CDR2 is ANQGSEA. V lost 4 bases, J lost 5 bases, and 15 bases lay in between. The CDR3 covers 13 residues. The CDR3 sequence is CSVVLLAPNEQYF. The CDR3 nucleotides are TGCAGCGTTGTTCTGTTAGCTCCTAACGAGCAGTACTTC.

The chain combines TRBV7-9 with TRBJ2-1; 9 positions match TRBD2. The CDR3 is 16 amino acids. Germline-derived CDR1 and CDR2 are SEHNR and FQNEAQ (reference sequence). J lost 4 bases, V lost 4 bases, and 8 bases had no gene match. The CDR3 DNA is TGTGCCAGCAGCTATCTAACTAGCGGGTTTTACAATGAGCAGTTCTTC. Its translation: CASSYLTSGFYNEQFF.

CDR3 nucleotide sequence: TGTGCCAGCGACCCGACAGGGGGAACAGATACGCAGTATTTT. This sequence encodes CASDPTGGTDTQYF. The chain uses TRBV28 and TRBJ2-3, with TRBD1 identical over 9 bases. There are 14 residues in the CDR3. CDR1 and CDR2 (germline): MDHEN, SYDVKM. J lost 3 bases, V lost 8 bases, and 6 bases had no gene match. Variable domain in full (rest from reference TRBV28 and TRBJ2-3): DVKVTQSSRYLVKRTGEKVFLECVQDMDHENMFWYRQDPGLGLRLIYFSYDVKMKEKGDIPEGYSVSREKKERFSLILESASTNQTSMYLCASDPTGGTDTQYFGPGTRLTVL.

V is TRBV7-6 and J is TRBJ2-2, with a possible D match to TRBD1 (6 bases). Germline CDR1 SGHVS, CDR2 FNYEAQ. The CDR3 has 16 residues. The V end lost 2 bases, the J end lost 5 bases, and 15 bases lay between the germline ends. The CDR3 DNA follows: TGTGCCAGCAGCTTACGCCAGGGGATAGGGACCGGGGAGCTGTTTTTT. Protein sequence: CASSLRQGIGTGELFF.

V gene TRBV5-4 combines with J gene TRBJ2-3, with 14 bases matching TRBD2. The germline gives CDR1 SGHNT, CDR2 YYREEE (reference sequence). The CDR3 is 16 amino acids. V was clipped by 4 bases and J by 6 bases; unmatched bases: 7. DNA for the CDR3: TGTGCCAGCAGCCGGGGACTAGCGGGAGTAACGGATACGCAGTATTTT. This encodes CASSRGLAGVTDTQYF.

V is TRBV13 and J is TRBJ2-1; the match to TRBD2 covers 7 bases. The CDR3 extends over 14 amino acids. Germline loops: CDR1 PRHDT, CDR2 FYEKMQ (reference sequence). The V and J ends lost 7 bases and 3 bases, in that order; junction bases with no gene match: 6. The chain's CDR3 is CASMRTRNYNEQFF. For the CDR3, the DNA is TGTGCCAGCATGCGGACTAGGAACTACAATGAGCAGTTCTTC.

Remarks on this clone: Germline and junction disagree at one end, which may indicate a read error. This sequence joins TRBV7-9 and TRBJ2-2; TRBD1 matches 10 bases. The CDR3 has 17 amino acids. Germline V gives CDR1 SEHNR, CDR2 FQNEAQ (reference sequence). The CDR3 nucleotides are TGTTCCAGCAGCTTAGCCACCGGGACAGGGGTCACCGGGGAGCTGTTTTTT. This translates into CSSSLATGTGVTGELFF.

V is TRBV4-2 and J is TRBJ2-5; 8 bases align to TRBD2. This CDR3 has 18 amino acids. Trimming cost V 2 bases and J 2 bases; bases outside gene matches: 13. The germline V gene encodes CDR1 LGHNA and CDR2 YNFKEQ. As DNA, the CDR3 is TGTGCCAGCAGCCAAATGACCGGGGGGGCAATCCTTCAAGAGACCCAGTACTTC. This gives the protein CASSQMTGGAILQETQYF.

The chain has TRBV19 and TRBJ1-2; possible D gene TRBD1, 5 bases. The germline V gene encodes CDR1 LNHDA and CDR2 SQIVND (reference sequence). This CDR3 comprises 12 residues. V shed 4 bases and J shed 4 bases, with 7 bases lying between them. CDR3 loop: CASSTGRYGYTF. The CDR3 coding sequence is TGTGCCAGTAGTACAGGGCGCTATGGCTACACCTTC.